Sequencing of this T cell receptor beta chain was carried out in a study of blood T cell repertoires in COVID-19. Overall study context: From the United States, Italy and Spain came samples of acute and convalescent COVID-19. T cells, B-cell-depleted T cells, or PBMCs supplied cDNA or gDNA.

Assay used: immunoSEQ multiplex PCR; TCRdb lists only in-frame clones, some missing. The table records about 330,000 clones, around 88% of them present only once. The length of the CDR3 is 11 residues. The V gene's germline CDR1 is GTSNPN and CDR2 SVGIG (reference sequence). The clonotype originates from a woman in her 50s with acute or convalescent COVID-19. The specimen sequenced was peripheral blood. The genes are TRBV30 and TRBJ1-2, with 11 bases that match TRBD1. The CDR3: CAFGQGAGYTF. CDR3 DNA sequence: TGTGCTTTCGGACAGGGGGCTGGCTACACCTTC.